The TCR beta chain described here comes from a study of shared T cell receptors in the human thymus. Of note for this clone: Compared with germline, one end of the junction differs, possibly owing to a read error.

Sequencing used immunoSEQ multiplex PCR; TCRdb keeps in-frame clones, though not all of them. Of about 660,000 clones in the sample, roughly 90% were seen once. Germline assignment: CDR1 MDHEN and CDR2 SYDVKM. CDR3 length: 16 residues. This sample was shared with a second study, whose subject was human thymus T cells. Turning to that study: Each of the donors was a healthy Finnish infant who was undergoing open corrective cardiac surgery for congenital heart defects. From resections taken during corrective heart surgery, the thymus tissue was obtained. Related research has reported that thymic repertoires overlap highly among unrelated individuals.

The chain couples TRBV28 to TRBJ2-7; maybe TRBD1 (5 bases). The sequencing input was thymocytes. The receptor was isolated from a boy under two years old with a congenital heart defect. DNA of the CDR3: TGTGCCAGCAGTCGGCACAGGAGCCCCACCTCCAACGAGCAGTACTTC. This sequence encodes CASSRHRSPTSNEQYF.